A selection of T cell receptor beta chains follows, all from one sample in a study of blood T cell repertoires in COVID-19. Repertoires were generated with immunoSEQ multiplex PCR, while TCRdb's copy carries only in-frame clones and drops some. The repertoire holds around 280,000 clones, with approximately 83% as singletons. Source material: peripheral blood. These receptors all come from a woman in her twenties or thirties who had recovered from COVID-19. The CDR3 runs from the conserved cysteine through the conserved F or W. The order of the fields is CDR3 protein, V gene, clone size. Clone size is given for some rows only: seen once, a few or many times, or a class if the clone is expanded.

CDR3: CASSQDPAGASYEQYF; V: TRBV4-2; size: once
CDR3: CSVAPGNYGYTF; V: TRBV29-1; size: -
CDR3: CASSQSSYSPLHF; V: TRBV16; size: -
CDR3: CASSYRTGGANNEQFF; V: TRBV27; size: -
CDR3: CASSQGRSGLSYEQYF; V: TRBV4-1; size: once
CDR3: CASSPPRDRDTQYF; V: TRBV11-2; size: once
CDR3: CASSGTEGTEAFF; V: TRBV28; size: -
CDR3: CASRSGVGEQYF; V: TRBV28; size: -
CDR3: CASTLEQGVYTGELFF; V: TRBV19; size: -
CDR3: CASSDGRQGLNYEQYF; V: TRBV2; size: -
CDR3: CASSVSVSTGQETQYF; V: TRBV9; size: once
CDR3: CASSFGQGEKLFF; V: TRBV19; size: -
CDR3: CASSESRGMTPQHF; V: TRBV10-2; size: -
CDR3: CASSLVDRGQSEAFF; V: TRBV5-5; size: -
CDR3: CASSPQLASETQYF; V: TRBV7-2; size: few
CDR3: CASSQRQGEPDTQYF; V: TRBV4-3; size: -
CDR3: CASSSGGSNQPQHF; V: TRBV7-9; size: few
CDR3: CASSPQGATGYEQYF; V: TRBV18; size: once
CDR3: CASRVAGGPYEQYF; V: TRBV19; size: -
CDR3: CASSYSGTEAFF; V: TRBV7-9; size: -
CDR3: CASSLAGTSQETQYF; V: TRBV7-8; size: -
CDR3: CASSWAGTGVTDTQYF; V: TRBV5-6; size: -
CDR3: CASSPQGSGGTEAFF; V: TRBV3-1/TRBV3-2; size: many
CDR3: CASSFSGQGRGYTF; V: TRBV27; size: -
CDR3: CASSLYTGTNEKLFF; V: TRBV28; size: few
CDR3: CASRYRAYYGYTF; V: TRBV27; size: -
CDR3: CASSSKRAGGEQFF; V: TRBV28; size: few
CDR3: CASSLGQGLVDTF; V: TRBV5-4; size: -
CDR3: CASSQTGTAKLNTEAFF; V: TRBV23-1; size: -
CDR3: CASSHTPDQPQHF; V: TRBV12-3/TRBV12-4; size: -
CDR3: CASSLSGGSEQYF; V: TRBV27; size: -
CDR3: CASSPTRAAEAFF; V: TRBV18; size: once
CDR3: CASRPTGGSYEQYF; V: TRBV5-6; size: once
CDR3: CASSPLNTEAFF; V: TRBV19; size: -
CDR3: CASSLGEGTEAFF; V: TRBV5-1; size: -
CDR3: CASSHILGRDSSYEQYF; V: TRBV4-1; size: -
CDR3: CAISEKGLADTQYF; V: TRBV10-3; size: -
CDR3: CASSPKYRVKFETQYF; V: TRBV4-1; size: -
CDR3: CASSLVQGTEQYF; V: TRBV12-3/TRBV12-4; size: -
CDR3: CASSSDSSGANVLTF; V: TRBV14; size: -
CDR3: CASSGTGTGFLDTQYF; V: TRBV19; size: -
CDR3: CASSVEARRSGADTQYF; V: TRBV5-4; size: -
CDR3: CASSRTGPGEQFF; V: TRBV4-1; size: -
CDR3: CASSLGLAGGRHEQYF; V: TRBV9; size: -